This T cell receptor (beta chain) is drawn from a study of T cells in localized non-small cell lung cancer. General study points: A median of around 60 of the top 100 tumor clones appeared in adjacent lung, which was paired and uninvolved. As only one tumor region underwent sequencing, heterogeneity remains possible.

Profiled with immunoSEQ multiplex PCR; TCRdb holds only in-frame clones, not every one. The sample shows about 59,000 clones, more than 85% of them seen only once. CDR1 and CDR2 (germline): MGHRA, YSYEKL. The CDR3 extends over 15 amino acids. Trimming left V 1 base short and J 0 bases short, with 9 bases between. To note about this clone: Antigen specificity is unknown.

This chain joins TRBV4-1 and TRBJ1-1; D not resolved. The sequencing here drew on peripheral blood, taken before any cancer treatment. The receptor was derived from a man between 40 and 69 years old with stage I lung adenocarcinoma. The CDR3 DNA reads as TGCGCCAGCAGCCAAGCTTCGGCGGTGAACACTGAAGCTTTCTTT. Encoded protein: CASSQASAVNTEAFF.